This T cell receptor beta chain was obtained from a study of blood T cell repertoires in COVID-19. Study summary: COVID-19 samples from acute and convalescent phases originated in the United States, Italy and Spain.

In the original processing: Scientists estimated how many nucleated cells there were by amplifying reference gene primers. Some clones are missing from TCRdb's copy, which holds only in-frame ones; the method was immunoSEQ multiplex PCR. V and J calls and clone size are copied from that table; D and trimming were computed from the DNA. The sample consists of around 78,000 clones, over 75% of them appearing once. The CDR3 is 13 residues long. Germline V gene lookup returns CDR1 KGHSH and CDR2 LQKENI. With 6 bases removed from V and 6 bases from J, the gap between germline ends came to 13 bases. The sequence was obtained from a man aged 65-85 years with active or convalescent COVID-19. Sequencing was performed on peripheral blood. V usage is TRBV18 and J usage is TRBJ2-3; the D is unclear. CDR3 sequence reads: CASSSLGGDTQYF. The CDR3 nucleotides read TGTGCCAGCTCGTCCCTAGGTGGGGATACGCAGTATTTT.